The table lists the clone carrying this T cell receptor (beta chain) with a few counts. Antigen unknown. 5'-RACE, quantitative and with molecular barcodes, yielded the TCR beta libraries. TCRdb itself ran the 5' RACE reads through MiXCR, one entry per CDR3 protein. The sample lists under 200,000 distinct CDR3 sequences; 9.8% were seen once. This sample was included in a study of CD8 T cells in ankylosing spondylitis. Study outcomes and limitations: Made up of about eight highly homologous variants, a TCR beta motif appeared characteristic of ankylosing spondylitis blood. Earlier authors reported some of these motif variants in reactive arthritis synovial fluid and blood. Clones linked to disease were reported to show significant enrichment in matched ankylosing spondylitis synovial fluid.

This TCR was recovered from a female donor with ankylosing spondylitis or in good health (not recorded which). The sequenced material came from blood, either unsorted or a sorted T cell fraction (not recorded which).

The CDR3 reads CASIPDSYNEQFF. The CDR3 DNA reads as TGTGCCAGCATCCCCGACTCCTACAATGAGCAGTTCTTC. The V gene is TRBV3-1, the J gene TRBJ2-1; D ambiguous. This CDR3 region has 13 residues. Germline CDR1 LGHDT, CDR2 YNNKEL (reference sequence). The V end lost 7 bases, the J end lost 0 bases, and 7 bases lay between the germline ends.